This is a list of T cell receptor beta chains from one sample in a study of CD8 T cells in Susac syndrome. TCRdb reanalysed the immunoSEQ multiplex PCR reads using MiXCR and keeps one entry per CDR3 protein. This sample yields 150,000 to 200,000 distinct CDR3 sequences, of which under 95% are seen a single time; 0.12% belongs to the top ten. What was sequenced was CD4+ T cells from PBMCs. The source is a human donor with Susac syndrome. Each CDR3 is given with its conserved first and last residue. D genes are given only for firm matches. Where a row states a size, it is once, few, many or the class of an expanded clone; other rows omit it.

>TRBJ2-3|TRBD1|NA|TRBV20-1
CSARGTGSGTDTQYF
TGCAGTGCTAGAGGGACAGGGTCCGGCACAGATACGCAGTATTTT
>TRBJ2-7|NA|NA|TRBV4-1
CASSQDQRQGSYEQYF
TGCGCCAGCAGCCAAGATCAGCGGCAGGGCTCCTACGAGCAGTACTTC
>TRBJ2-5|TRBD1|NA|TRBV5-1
CASSFGTGAGETQYF
TGCGCCAGCAGCTTCGGGACAGGGGCGGGAGAGACCCAGTACTTC
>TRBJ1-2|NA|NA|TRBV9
CASSVALGPRYTF
TGTGCCAGCAGCGTAGCTCTAGGGCCCCGCTACACCTTC
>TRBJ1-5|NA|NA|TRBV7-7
CASNQDRNQPQHF
TGTGCCAGCAACCAGGACCGTAATCAGCCCCAGCATTTT
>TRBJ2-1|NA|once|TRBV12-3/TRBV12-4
CASGGGPVDEQFF
TGTGCCAGCGGTGGGGGCCCGGTGGATGAGCAGTTCTTC
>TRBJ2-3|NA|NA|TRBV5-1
CASSLVSDTQYF
TGCGCCAGCAGCTTGGTTTCAGATACGCAGTATTTT
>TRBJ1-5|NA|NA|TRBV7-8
CASSLRADSNQPQHF
TGTGCCAGCAGCTTAAGGGCGGATAGCAATCAGCCCCAGCATTTT
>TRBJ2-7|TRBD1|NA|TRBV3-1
CASSQGTGSREQYF
TGTGCCAGCAGCCAAGGGACAGGGTCGAGGGAGCAGTACTTC
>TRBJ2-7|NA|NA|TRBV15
CATSRDKQVSYEQYF
TGTGCCACCAGCAGAGATAAGCAGGTTTCCTACGAGCAGTACTTC
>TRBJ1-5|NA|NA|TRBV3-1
CASSQHGREDQPQHF
TGTGCCAGCAGCCAACACGGACGGGAGGATCAGCCCCAGCATTTT
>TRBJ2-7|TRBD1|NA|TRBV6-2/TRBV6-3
CASRSTGATYEQYF
TGTGCCAGCAGGTCGACAGGGGCCACCTACGAGCAGTACTTC
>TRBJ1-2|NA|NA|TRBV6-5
CASSPGVNYGYTF
TGTGCCAGCAGTCCAGGGGTTAACTATGGCTACACCTTC
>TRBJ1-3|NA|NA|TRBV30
CAYRDLGNTIYF
TGTGCCTACCGGGACCTTGGAAACACCATATATTTT
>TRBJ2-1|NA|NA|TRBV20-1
CSARGLEKYNEQFF
TGCAGTGCTAGAGGACTAGAGAAATACAATGAGCAGTTCTTC
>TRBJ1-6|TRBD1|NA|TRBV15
CATSRVTGGNSPLHF
TGTGCCACCAGCAGAGTGACAGGGGGTAATTCACCCCTCCACTTT
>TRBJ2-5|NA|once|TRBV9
CASSVEGAGETQYF
TGTGCCAGCAGCGTAGAAGGGGCCGGGGAGACCCAGTACTTC
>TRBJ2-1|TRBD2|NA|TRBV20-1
CSARVREASGYNEQFF
TGCAGTGCTAGAGTCCGCGAGGCTAGCGGATACAATGAGCAGTTCTTC
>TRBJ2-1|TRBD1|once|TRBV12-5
CASVPGQAYNEQFF
TGTGCTAGCGTACCCGGACAGGCATACAATGAGCAGTTCTTC
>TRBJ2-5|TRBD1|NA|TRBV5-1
CASSSPWTGGRETQYF
TGCGCCAGCAGCTCGCCCTGGACAGGGGGTCGGGAGACCCAGTACTTC
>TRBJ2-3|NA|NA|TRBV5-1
CASSGGVPTDTQYF
TGCGCCAGCAGTGGCGGGGTCCCCACAGATACGCAGTATTTT
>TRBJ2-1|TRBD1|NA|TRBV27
CASGGQGSYNEQFF
TGTGCCAGCGGGGGACAGGGTTCCTACAATGAGCAGTTCTTC
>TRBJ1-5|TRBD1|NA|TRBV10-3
CAASGGLGQPQHF
TGTGCCGCCTCAGGGGGGCTGGGCCAGCCCCAGCATTTT
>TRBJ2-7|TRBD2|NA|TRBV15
CATSRERGSYEQYF
TGTGCCACCAGCAGAGAGCGGGGGTCCTACGAGCAGTACTTC
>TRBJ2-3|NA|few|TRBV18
CASSPGSTDTQYF
TGTGCCAGCTCACCGGGGAGCACAGATACGCAGTATTTT
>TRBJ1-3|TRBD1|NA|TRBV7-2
CASCPGQSGNTIYF
TGTGCCAGCTGTCCGGGACAGTCTGGAAACACCATATATTTT
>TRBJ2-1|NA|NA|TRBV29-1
CSVMGGGEQFF
TGCAGCGTTATGGGGGGCGGTGAGCAGTTCTTC
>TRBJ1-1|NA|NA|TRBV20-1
CSARRRVTEAFF
TGCAGTGCTAGGCGGCGGGTCACTGAAGCTTTCTTT
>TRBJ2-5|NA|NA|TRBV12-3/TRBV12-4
CASSFRDYQETQYF
TGTGCCAGCAGTTTCCGGGACTACCAAGAGACCCAGTACTTC
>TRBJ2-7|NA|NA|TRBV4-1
CASSQRLGIYEQYF
TGCGCCAGCAGCCAACGACTGGGGATCTACGAGCAGTACTTC
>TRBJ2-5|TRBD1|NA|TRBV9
CASSAWTGGTETQYF
TGTGCCAGCAGCGCCTGGACAGGGGGCACAGAGACCCAGTACTTC
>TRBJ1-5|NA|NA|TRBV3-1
CASSPPYNQPQHF
TGTGCCAGCAGCCCCCCCTACAATCAGCCCCAGCATTTT
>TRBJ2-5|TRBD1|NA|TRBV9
CASSGDRAETQYF
TGTGCCAGCAGCGGGGACAGGGCAGAGACCCAGTACTTC
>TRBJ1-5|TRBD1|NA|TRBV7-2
CASSQRTGSGQPQHF
TGTGCCAGCAGCCAAAGGACAGGGTCAGGTCAGCCCCAGCATTTT
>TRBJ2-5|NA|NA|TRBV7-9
CASTTGIGFGETQYF
TGTGCCAGCACCACAGGGATTGGGTTTGGAGAGACCCAGTACTTC
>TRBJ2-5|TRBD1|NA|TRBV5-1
CASSLEGQGQTQYF
TGCGCCAGCAGCTTGGAGGGACAGGGACAGACCCAGTACTTC
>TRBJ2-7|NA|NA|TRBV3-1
CASSPGTPQGWYF
TGTGCCAGCAGCCCGGGCACACCTCAGGGATGGTACTTC
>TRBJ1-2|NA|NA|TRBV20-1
CSARALPDYGYTF
TGCAGTGCTAGAGCCCTGCCGGACTATGGCTACACCTTC
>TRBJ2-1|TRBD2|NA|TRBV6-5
CASSYSERGGYNEQFF
TGTGCCAGCAGTTACTCTGAGCGGGGGGGTTACAATGAGCAGTTCTTC
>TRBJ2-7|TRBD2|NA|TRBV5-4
CASSPGLAASYEQYF
TGTGCCAGCAGCCCCGGACTAGCGGCCTCCTACGAGCAGTACTTC
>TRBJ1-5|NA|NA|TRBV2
CASSEGGRQQPQHF
TGTGCCAGCAGTGAAGGGGGCAGGCAACAGCCCCAGCATTTT
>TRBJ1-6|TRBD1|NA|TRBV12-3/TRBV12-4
CASTSGTGYSPLHF
TGTGCCAGCACCTCCGGGACAGGGTATTCACCCCTCCACTTT
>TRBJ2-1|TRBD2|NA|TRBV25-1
CASSNQGLAGVNNEQFF
TGTGCCAGCAGTAATCAGGGACTAGCGGGGGTGAACAATGAGCAGTTCTTC
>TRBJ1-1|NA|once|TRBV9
CASSVRAGAMNTEAFF
TGTGCCAGCAGCGTGCGGGCAGGGGCCATGAACACTGAAGCTTTCTTT
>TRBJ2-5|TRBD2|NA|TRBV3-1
CASSQILAGAPQETQYF
TGTGCCAGCAGCCAAATTCTAGCGGGGGCCCCCCAAGAGACCCAGTACTTC
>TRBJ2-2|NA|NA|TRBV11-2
CASTTGTWEANTGELFF
TGTGCCAGCACCACGGGGACCTGGGAGGCCAACACCGGGGAGCTGTTTTTT
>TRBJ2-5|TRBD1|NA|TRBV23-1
CASSQYYRGQETQYF
TGCGCCAGCAGTCAATATTACAGGGGCCAAGAGACCCAGTACTTC
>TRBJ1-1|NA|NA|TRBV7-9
CASSWRENTEAFF
TGTGCCAGCAGCTGGCGGGAGAACACTGAAGCTTTCTTT
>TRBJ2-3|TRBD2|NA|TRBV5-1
CASSSRTSGGLDTQYF
TGCGCCAGCAGCTCCCGAACTAGCGGGGGTTTGGATACGCAGTATTTT
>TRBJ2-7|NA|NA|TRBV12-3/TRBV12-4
CASALRGLREQYF
TGTGCCAGCGCCCTCCGGGGGCTGAGGGAGCAGTACTTC